This T cell receptor (beta chain) originates from a study of T-cell reconstitution after alpha-beta-depleted transplantation in children. Whole-study findings and limits: Diversity and T-cell counts at one year after transplant derived mostly from new T cells.

Unique molecular identifiers were used in preparing the TCRbeta library. TCRdb itself ran the PCR reads through MiXCR, one entry per CDR3 protein. The sample holds 70,000 or so distinct CDR3 sequences, roughly 10% seen once. The CDR3 totals 14 residues. The germline CDR1 and CDR2 sequences are ENHRY and SYGVKD. Trimming cost V 2 bases and J 5 bases, with 7 bases left between them. This clonotype has ten or more counts. Its antigen is currently unknown. This specimen consisted of PBMCs, obtained before TCRalphabeta/CD19-depleted stem cell transplant. The gene calls are TRBV10-3 and TRBJ1-6; D is uncertain. This receptor was identified in a boy younger than 18 with acute myeloid leukemia, due to receive a stem cell transplant. The CDR3 reads CAISEGQDNSPLHF. CDR3 nucleotides: TGTGCCATCAGTGAGGGGCAAGATAATTCACCCCTCCACTTT.